These T cell receptor beta chains were read from a single sample in a study of T cell responses to AZD1222 COVID-19 vaccine. The protocol was immunoSEQ multiplex PCR, while the TCRdb copy is restricted to in-frame clones and leaves out a portion. The repertoire consists of about 80,000 clones, with 70% to 90% occurring once and the leading ten covering less than 11%. Specimen: peripheral blood, collected 28 days after the second AZD1222 dose. All receptors derive from an adult who received the AZD1222 COVID-19 vaccine. Both conserved end residues are part of each CDR3. D genes are given only for firm matches. Clone size is stated in some rows and not others, as once, few, many or a class when expanded.

TRBV3-1/TRBV3-2	NA	NA	TRBJ2-1	15	CASSQGTALYNEQFF	TGTGCCAGCAGCCAAGGGACAGCGTTGTACAATGAGCAGTTCTTC
TRBV18	NA	NA	TRBJ2-3	13	CASSPAGTDTQYF	TGTGCCAGCTCACCGGCCGGGACAGATACGCAGTATTTT
TRBV27	TRBD1	NA	TRBJ1-5	15	CASSQDRGINQPQHF	TGTGCCAGCAGCCAGGACAGGGGAATCAATCAGCCCCAGCATTTT
TRBV2	NA	NA	TRBJ2-5	14	CASNFRRGLETQYF	TGTGCCAGCAACTTTAGGAGAGGTTTGGAGACCCAGTACTTC
TRBV6-5	TRBD1	NA	TRBJ2-7	14	CASRVGQLSYEQYF	TGTGCCAGCAGGGTGGGACAGTTATCCTACGAGCAGTACTTC
TRBV30	NA	NA	TRBJ2-2	15	CAWSTTPPSTGELFF	TGTGCCTGGAGCACGACTCCGCCGTCCACCGGGGAGCTGTTTTTT
TRBV28	TRBD1	NA	TRBJ2-4	20	CASSFGPPRVYGTGKNIQYF	TGTGCCAGCAGTTTCGGGCCACCACGAGTGTACGGGACAGGGAAAAACATTCAGTACTTC
TRBV28	TRBD1	NA	TRBJ2-3	17	CASSDLSGGFGADTQYF	TGTGCCAGCAGTGACCTATCAGGGGGTTTCGGCGCAGATACGCAGTATTTT
TRBV6-5	NA	NA	TRBJ1-4	15	CASSYRESTNEKLFF	TGTGCCAGCAGTTACAGGGAATCAACTAATGAAAAACTGTTTTTT
TRBV19	NA	NA	TRBJ1-2	14	CASSIVSSNYGYTF	TGTGCCAGTAGTATAGTTAGCTCAAACTATGGCTACACCTTC
TRBV18	NA	NA	TRBJ2-7	12	CASSPESYEQYF	TGTGCCAGCTCACCGGAGAGCTACGAGCAGTACTTC
TRBV29-1	NA	NA	TRBJ1-1	14	CSIVPGRGNTEAFF	TGCAGCATCGTCCCGGGACGGGGGAACACTGAAGCTTTCTTT
TRBV3-1/TRBV3-2	NA	NA	TRBJ1-1	16	CASSQRAGKLNTEAFF	TGTGCCAGCAGCCAAAGGGCAGGCAAACTGAACACTGAAGCTTTCTTT
TRBV5-6	TRBD2	NA	TRBJ2-2	13	CASSLAGTGELFF	TGTGCCAGCAGCTTAGCGGGGACCGGGGAGCTGTTTTTT
TRBV9	NA	few	TRBJ1-1	15	CASSAVGGIGTEAFF	TGTGCCAGCAGCGCCGTCGGGGGGATTGGGACTGAAGCTTTCTTT
TRBV5-1	TRBD1	NA	TRBJ2-2	15	CASRARGQNTGELFF	TGCGCCAGCAGGGCGAGGGGGCAGAACACCGGGGAGCTGTTTTTT
TRBV18	TRBD1	NA	TRBJ1-5	18	CASSPGTGGVLSNQPQHF	TGTGCCAGCTCACCAGGGACAGGGGGCGTATTAAGCAATCAGCCCCAGCATTTT
TRBV7-2	TRBD2	NA	TRBJ2-2	17	CASSPYRLAANTGELFF	TGTGCCAGCAGCCCCTATCGACTAGCGGCTAACACCGGGGAGCTGTTTTTT
TRBV7-9	TRBD1	NA	TRBJ1-2	14	CASSFSDRLFGYTF	TGTGCCAGCAGCTTTTCGGACAGGTTATTCGGCTACACCTTC
TRBV5-1	NA	NA	TRBJ2-3	12	CASSLTGETQYF	TGCGCCAGCAGCTTGACGGGTGAGACGCAGTATTTT
TRBV11-2	NA	NA	TRBJ2-7	13	CASGLDPPYEQYF	TGTGCCAGCGGATTAGATCCCCCCTACGAGCAGTACTTC
TRBV19	NA	NA	TRBJ1-1	17	CASSIVWGTVGDTEAFF	TGTGCCAGTAGTATAGTTTGGGGTACCGTGGGGGACACTGAAGCTTTCTTT
TRBV13	TRBD1	once	TRBJ1-2	15	CASSSTGGNRGGYTF	TGTGCCAGCAGCTCGACAGGGGGCAATAGGGGTGGCTACACCTTC
TRBV27	NA	NA	TRBJ1-1	17	CASSFTLRGPPNTEAFF	TGTGCCAGCAGTTTTACCTTACGGGGGCCCCCGAACACTGAAGCTTTCTTT
TRBV10-3	NA	NA	TRBJ2-6	16	CAISNLRGSGANVLTF	TGTGCCATCAGCAACCTTAGGGGATCTGGGGCCAACGTCCTGACTTTC
TRBV19	NA	NA	TRBJ1-3	14	CASGRDHSGNTIYF	TGTGCCAGTGGAAGAGACCACTCTGGAAACACCATATATTTT
TRBV28	NA	NA	TRBJ1-5	10	CASSLQPQHF	TGTGCCAGCAGTTTACAGCCCCAGCATTTT
TRBV5-1	NA	few	TRBJ2-5	14	CASSFQGAKETQYF	TGCGCCAGCAGCTTCCAAGGGGCTAAAGAGACCCAGTACTTC
TRBV7-9	NA	NA	TRBJ1-6	15	CASSFGRVGNSPLHF	TGTGCCAGCAGCTTTGGCAGGGTTGGTAATTCACCCCTCCACTTT
TRBV12-3/TRBV12-4	NA	NA	TRBJ2-7	12	CASSTQGREQYF	TGTGCCAGCAGTACACAGGGTCGCGAGCAGTACTTC
TRBV3-1/TRBV3-2	TRBD2	NA	TRBJ2-1	18	CASSQDLGPGTSGNEQFF	TGTGCCAGCAGCCAAGACCTCGGACCCGGGACTAGTGGCAATGAGCAGTTCTTC
TRBV28	TRBD1	NA	TRBJ1-5	14	CASSLLQGVQPQHF	TGTGCCAGCAGTTTGTTACAGGGGGTTCAGCCCCAGCATTTT
TRBV7-6	TRBD1	NA	TRBJ2-5	15	CASSQLTGGGETQYF	TGTGCCAGCAGCCAACTGACAGGGGGCGGAGAGACCCAGTACTTC
TRBV11-3	NA	NA	TRBJ2-5	13	CASSLGTLGTQYF	TGTGCCAGCAGCTTAGGGACTCTCGGGACCCAGTACTTC
TRBV19	TRBD2	NA	TRBJ2-1	15	CASSIGRGVPSEQFF	TGTGCCAGTAGTATAGGGCGGGGGGTGCCGAGTGAGCAGTTCTTC
TRBV5-4	NA	once	TRBJ1-1	14	CASSSRQGNTEAFF	TGTGCCAGCAGCTCCAGGCAGGGGAACACTGAAGCTTTCTTT
TRBV7-9	NA	NA	TRBJ1-4	15	CASSLDPGTNEKLFF	TGTGCCAGCAGCTTAGACCCAGGCACAAATGAAAAACTGTTTTTT
TRBV18	TRBD1	NA	TRBJ1-1	17	CASSRQPTGGMNTEAFF	TGTGCCAGCTCACGACAGCCGACAGGGGGCATGAACACTGAAGCTTTCTTT
TRBV28	TRBD1	once	TRBJ1-6	16	CASSSSGGYNNSPLHF	TGTGCCAGCAGTTCCTCAGGGGGCTACAATAATTCACCCCTCCACTTT
TRBV2	TRBD1	NA	TRBJ1-6	15	CASTRDRSYNSPLHF	TGTGCCAGCACCAGGGACAGAAGTTATAATTCACCCCTCCACTTT
TRBV25-1	NA	NA	TRBJ1-5	14	CASSVRAGNQPQHF	TGTGCCAGCAGTGTCAGAGCTGGCAATCAGCCCCAGCATTTT
TRBV23-1	NA	NA	TRBJ2-7	11	CASSQSDEQYF	TGCGCCAGCAGTCAGAGCGACGAGCAGTACTTC
TRBV15	TRBD2	NA	TRBJ2-5	18	CATSRDVLAGGIQETQYF	TGTGCCACCAGCAGAGATGTACTAGCGGGGGGAATCCAAGAGACCCAGTACTTC
TRBV5-4	NA	NA	TRBJ1-2	15	CASSTGGDSPGGYTF	TGTGCCAGCAGCACTGGGGGCGACAGCCCCGGCGGCTACACCTTC
TRBV1	NA	NA	TRBJ2-2	21	CTSSQPPPSGLISLNTGELFF	TGCACCAGCAGCCAACCCCCCCCCAGTGGCTTAATCTCCTTGAACACCGGGGAGCTGTTTTTT
TRBV19	NA	NA	TRBJ1-1	14	CASTGAEGETEAFF	TGTGCCAGTACTGGCGCCGAAGGGGAAACTGAAGCTTTCTTT
TRBV5-5	NA	few	TRBJ1-5	14	CASSLDRVRQPQHF	TGTGCCAGCAGCTTGGACAGGGTTCGTCAGCCCCAGCATTTT
TRBV6-6	NA	NA	TRBJ1-5	12	CASSLDNQPQHF	TGTGCCAGCAGTTTGGACAATCAGCCCCAGCATTTT
TRBV6-5	TRBD1	NA	TRBJ1-2	14	CASTPGQTLYGYTF	TGTGCCAGCACTCCGGGACAGACGCTCTATGGCTACACCTTC
TRBV6-4	NA	NA	TRBJ1-2	13	CASSDSTVGGYTF	TGTGCCAGCAGTGACTCGACGGTTGGTGGCTACACCTTC
TRBV5-4	TRBD1	NA	TRBJ2-5	14	CASSAKTGYETQYF	TGTGCCAGCAGCGCTAAGACAGGGTATGAGACCCAGTACTTC
TRBV7-9	NA	few	TRBJ1-1	15	CASSLGSGSFTEAFF	TGTGCCAGCAGCTTAGGTTCAGGGTCTTTCACTGAAGCTTTCTTT
TRBV4-2	TRBD1	NA	TRBJ1-2	17	CASSQGTGGRPGYGYTF	TGTGCCAGCAGCCAAGGGACAGGGGGGCGCCCTGGATATGGCTACACCTTC